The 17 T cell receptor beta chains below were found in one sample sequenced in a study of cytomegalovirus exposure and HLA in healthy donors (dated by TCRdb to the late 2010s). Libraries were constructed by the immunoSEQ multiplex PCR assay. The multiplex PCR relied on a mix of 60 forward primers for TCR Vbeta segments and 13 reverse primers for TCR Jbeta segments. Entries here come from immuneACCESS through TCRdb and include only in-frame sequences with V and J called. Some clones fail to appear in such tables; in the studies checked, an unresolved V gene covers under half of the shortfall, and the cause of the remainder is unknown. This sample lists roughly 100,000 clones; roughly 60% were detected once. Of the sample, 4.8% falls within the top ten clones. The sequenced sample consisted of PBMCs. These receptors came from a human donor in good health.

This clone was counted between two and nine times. This CDR3 is CASTLIGDTEAFF. DNA for the CDR3: TGTGCCAGCACCCTAATCGGGGACACTGAAGCTTTCTTT. V usage is TRBV6-6 and J usage is TRBJ1-1; D unclear. The germline gives CDR1 MNHNY, CDR2 SVGAGI (reference sequence). This CDR3 is 13 amino acids long. With 7 bases removed from V and 3 bases from J, the gap between germline ends came to 12 bases.

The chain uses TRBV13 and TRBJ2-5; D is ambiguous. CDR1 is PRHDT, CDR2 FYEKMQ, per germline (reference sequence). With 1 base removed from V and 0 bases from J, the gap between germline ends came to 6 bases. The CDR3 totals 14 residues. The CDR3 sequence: CASSLAEYQETQYF. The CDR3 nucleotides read TGTGCCAGCAGCTTAGCGGAGTACCAAGAGACCCAGTACTTC.

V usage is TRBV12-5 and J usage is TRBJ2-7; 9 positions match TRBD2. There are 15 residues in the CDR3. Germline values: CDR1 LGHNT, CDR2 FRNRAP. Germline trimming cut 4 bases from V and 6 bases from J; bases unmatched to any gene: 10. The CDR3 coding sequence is TGTGCTAGTGGTTACTCCGGGACTAGCAGTGGCGAGCAGTACTTC. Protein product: CASGYSGTSSGEQYF.

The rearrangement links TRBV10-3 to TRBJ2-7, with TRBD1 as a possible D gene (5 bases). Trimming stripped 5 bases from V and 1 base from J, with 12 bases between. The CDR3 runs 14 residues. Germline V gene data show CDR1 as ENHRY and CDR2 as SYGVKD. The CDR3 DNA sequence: TGTGCCATCAGTCAGACAGCATCATCCTACGAGCAGTACTTC. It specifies CAISQTASSYEQYF.

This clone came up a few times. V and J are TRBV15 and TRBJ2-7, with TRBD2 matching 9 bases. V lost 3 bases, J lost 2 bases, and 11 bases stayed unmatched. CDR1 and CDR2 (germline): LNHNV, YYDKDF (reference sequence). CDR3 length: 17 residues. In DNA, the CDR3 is TGTGCCACCAGCAGCGACCGTAGCGGGAGAGCCACCTACGAGCAGTACTTC. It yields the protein CATSSDRSGRATYEQYF.

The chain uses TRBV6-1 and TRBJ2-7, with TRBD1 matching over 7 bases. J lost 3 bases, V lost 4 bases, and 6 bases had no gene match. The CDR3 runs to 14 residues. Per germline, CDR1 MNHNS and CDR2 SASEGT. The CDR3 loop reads CASSGGRQGYEQYF. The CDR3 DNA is TGTGCCAGCAGTGGAGGGCGACAGGGCTACGAGCAGTACTTC.

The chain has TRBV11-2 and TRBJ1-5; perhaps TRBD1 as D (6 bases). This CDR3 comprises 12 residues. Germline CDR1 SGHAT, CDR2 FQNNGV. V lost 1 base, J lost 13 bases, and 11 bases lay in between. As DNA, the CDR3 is TGTGCCAGCAGCTTAGTATCAGGGGTGCAGCATTTT. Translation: CASSLVSGVQHF.

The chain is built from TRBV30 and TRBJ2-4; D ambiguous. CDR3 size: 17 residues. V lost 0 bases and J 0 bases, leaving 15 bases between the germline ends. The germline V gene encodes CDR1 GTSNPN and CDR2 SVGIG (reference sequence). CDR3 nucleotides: TGTGCCTGGAGTGTACAAGTAGGAGATCTAGCCAAAAACATTCAGTACTTC. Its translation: CAWSVQVGDLAKNIQYF.

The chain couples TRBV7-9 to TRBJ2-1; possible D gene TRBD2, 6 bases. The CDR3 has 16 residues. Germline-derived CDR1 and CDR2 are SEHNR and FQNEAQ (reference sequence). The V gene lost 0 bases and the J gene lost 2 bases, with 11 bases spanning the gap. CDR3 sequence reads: CASSLAPGLTYNEQFF. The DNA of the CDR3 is TGTGCCAGCAGCTTAGCTCCGGGACTTACCTACAATGAGCAGTTCTTC.

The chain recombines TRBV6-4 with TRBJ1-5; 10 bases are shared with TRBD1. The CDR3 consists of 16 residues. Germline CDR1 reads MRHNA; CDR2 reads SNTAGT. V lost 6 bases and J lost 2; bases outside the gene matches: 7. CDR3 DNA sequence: TGTGCCAGCAGGGGACAGGGGAAAAAAGGCAATCAGCCCCAGCATTTT. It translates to CASRGQGKKGNQPQHF.

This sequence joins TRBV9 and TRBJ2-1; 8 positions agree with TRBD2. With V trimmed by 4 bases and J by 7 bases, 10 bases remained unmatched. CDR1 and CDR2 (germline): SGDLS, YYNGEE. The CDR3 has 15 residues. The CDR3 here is CASSYSGRGRNEQFF. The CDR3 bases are TGTGCCAGCAGCTACAGCGGGAGAGGGCGAAATGAGCAGTTCTTC.

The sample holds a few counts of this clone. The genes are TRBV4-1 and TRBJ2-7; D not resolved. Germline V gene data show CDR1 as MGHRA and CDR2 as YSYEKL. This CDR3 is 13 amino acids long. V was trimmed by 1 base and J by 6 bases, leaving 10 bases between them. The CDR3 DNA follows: TGCGCCAGCAGCCAAGGCTCCTTCGGCGAGCAGTACTTC. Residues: CASSQGSFGEQYF.

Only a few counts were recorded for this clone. The CDR3 region is CASSQEGQPWNSPLHF. DNA for the CDR3: TGCGCCAGCAGCCAAGAGGGACAGCCATGGAATTCACCCCTCCACTTT. The chain employs TRBV4-1 and TRBJ1-6; TRBD1 agrees at 7 bases. V gave up 0 bases and J gave up 7 bases; unmatched junction bases: 6. Germline lookup yields CDR1 MGHRA and CDR2 YSYEKL. This CDR3 comprises 16 residues.

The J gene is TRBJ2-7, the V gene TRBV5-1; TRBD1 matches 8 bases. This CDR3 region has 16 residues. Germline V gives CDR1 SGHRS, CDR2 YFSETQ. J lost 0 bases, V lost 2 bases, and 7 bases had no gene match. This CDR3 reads CASSLPQGESSYEQYF. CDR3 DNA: TGCGCCAGCAGCTTACCACAGGGGGAGAGCTCCTACGAGCAGTACTTC.

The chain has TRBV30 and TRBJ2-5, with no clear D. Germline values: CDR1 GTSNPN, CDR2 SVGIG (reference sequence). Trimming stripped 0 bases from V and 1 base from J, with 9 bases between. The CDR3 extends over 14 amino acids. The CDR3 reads CAWSVRLGQETQYF. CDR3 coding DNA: TGTGCCTGGAGTGTACGGCTAGGCCAAGAGACCCAGTACTTC.

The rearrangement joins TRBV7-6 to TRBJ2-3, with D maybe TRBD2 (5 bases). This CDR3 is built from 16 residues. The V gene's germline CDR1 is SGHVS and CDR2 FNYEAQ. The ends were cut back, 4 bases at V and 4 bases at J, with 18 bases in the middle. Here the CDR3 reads CASSYESGYLPDTQYF. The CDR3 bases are TGTGCCAGCAGCTATGAGAGCGGTTATCTCCCAGATACGCAGTATTTT.

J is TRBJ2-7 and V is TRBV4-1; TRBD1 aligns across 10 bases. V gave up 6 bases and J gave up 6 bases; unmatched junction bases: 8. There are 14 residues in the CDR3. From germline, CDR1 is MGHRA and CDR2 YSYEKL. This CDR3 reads CASRTGTGAAEQYF. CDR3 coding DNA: TGCGCCAGCAGGACCGGGACAGGGGCTGCCGAGCAGTACTTC.